This TCR beta chain emerged from a study of blood T cell repertoires in COVID-19 (dated by TCRdb to about 2020). A note on the overall study: Collaborator samples came from the United States, Italy and Spain and covered acute and convalescent phases of COVID-19. The samples were drawn from two sources: the first 160 participants of the ongoing ImmuneRACE study, and 950 to 1,500 subjects contributed by 6 global collaborators. Subjects who had been exposed to COVID-19, were actively infected with it, or had recovered from it provided the deeply sampled blood TCRbeta repertoires that made up the dataset. The material from the prospective study consisted of cDNA or gDNA derived from T cells, B-cell-depleted T cells, or PBMCs. The repertoires were released in a freely available public database meant as a resource for research on the immune response to SARS-CoV-2. The sample metadata nearly always contained a de-identified subject ID, COVID-19 status, age in years and sex. HLA class I and class II types, where available, came from metadata supplied by the sample provider rather than from assay-based typing. The full study reports these points: The quantity of clinical and demographic metadata differed by source and by participant and was supplied without curation.

The germline V gene gives CDR1 as SGHAT and CDR2 as FQNNGV. The CDR3 goes from the cysteine to the phenylalanine over 14 residues. Left in the record is the CDR3 DNA by itself, 42 bases read in frame from the first base. Relative to germline, V is 5 bases shorter and J is 2 bases shorter, with 12 bases between their ends. TCRbeta CDR3 regions were amplified from genomic DNA by means of the immunoSEQ Assay, a bias-controlled multiplex PCR. Turning to the authors' computational methods: The number of nucleated cells in each sample was estimated from the amplification of reference gene primers within the assay. To quantify the absolute abundance of each unique TCRbeta CDR3 rearrangement, sequence reads were collapsed and filtered. For each sample, productive Simpson clonality was calculated as the square root of Simpson's diversity index over productive rearrangements. TCRdb provides this immuneACCESS table in a form limited to in-frame rearrangements. Some clones are lacking; in checked studies, under half of them reflect an unresolved V gene, and why the rest are absent is not known. D and trimming were read from the DNA, whereas the V and J calls and clone size are those reported in that table. In all, the sample holds about 210,000 clones, and around four fifths of those were seen once. The leading ten clones occupy roughly a tenth of the sample.

As for this clone: Its specific antigen is unknown. The record has no base qualities; no much larger clone is one base away.

One collaborating source in Seattle enrolled patients during active infection and followed them longitudinally through the course of disease. The collaborating institutions used their own protocols to collect whole blood in K2EDTA tubes. For TCRbeta analysis, collaborator samples were shipped as frozen whole blood, as isolated PBMCs, or as DNA extracted from either sample type. This TCR was recovered from a woman aged 80 or over with COVID-19, enrolled during active disease. The specimen sequenced was peripheral blood. The V and J segments used are TRBV11-2 and TRBJ1-1; TRBD1 is a weak D gene call, 5 bases matching. The nucleotides read TGTGCCAGCAGCGGAGGGCAGGGAAACACTGAAGCTTTCTTT. Protein translation: CASSGGQGNTEAFF.